This section outlines one TCR beta chain sequence together with its context. Its antigen is not identified. Original data processing: ImmunoSEQ output held junction-only sequences without quality scores, so filtering differed. Some clones are missing from TCRdb's copy, which holds only in-frame ones; the method was immunoSEQ multiplex PCR. That table furnishes V, J and clone size, whereas the DNA furnished D and trimming. The sample holds roughly 2.2 million clones; about 90% are singletons and the top ten take around 0.38%. The data derive from a study of shared clonotypes between healthy human individuals. The CDR3 is 14 residues long. Germline assignment: CDR1 SGHRS and CDR2 YFSETQ. Trimming cost V 4 bases and J 2 bases, with 12 bases left between them. The study's findings and limits: Although depth was large, rarefaction showed that sequencing of the sorted subsets was incomplete. The study generally estimated greater richness for naive than memory subsets. Sampling covered blood only; tissue repertoires likely differ.

The chain employs TRBV5-1 and TRBJ1-2, with unresolved D. The sequenced material came from naive CD4+ T cells from PBMCs. Subset indicated: CD45RA+ positively selected. The TCR sequence derives from a man between 18 and 29 years old in good health. Some clones in this sample may be carry-over from other donors' samples. The CDR3 protein is CASSDGPTNYGYTF. CDR3 sequence (DNA): TGCGCCAGCAGCGACGGACCGACGAACTATGGCTACACCTTC.